This is a list of T cell receptor beta chains from one sample in a study of control samples from healthy donors and cancer patients. Libraries were prepared by immunoSEQ multiplex PCR; TCRdb keeps only in-frame clonotypes and omits some of them. The repertoire includes 95,000 to 120,000 clones, approximately 82% of them detected once, and about 7% sits in the top ten. Sequencing was performed on blood. The receptors stem from a man between 18 and 35 years old in good health. CDR3s include the opening cysteine and the closing phenylalanine or tryptophan. Each record gives: J gene, V gene, D gene, clone size, CDR3 DNA, CDR3 protein. The D gene is left open where the match is weak. Size values are once, few and many counts, or a class for expanded clones, and some rows have none.

>TRBJ1-3|TRBV7-6|TRBD1|once
TGTGCCAGCAGCTTAAGCCCGAGAACACCGGGACAGGGGCACTCTGGAAACACCATATATTTT
CASSLSPRTPGQGHSGNTIYF
>TRBJ2-7|TRBV11-2|TRBD2|NA
TGTGCCAGCAGCTCCCTAAGCGGGGTCTACGAGCAGTACTTC
CASSSLSGVYEQYF
>TRBJ2-5|TRBV11-2|NA|NA
TGTGCCAGCAGCTTAGGATCCGGGACTGCAGAGACCCAGTACTTC
CASSLGSGTAETQYF
>TRBJ1-2|TRBV5-6|TRBD1|NA
TGTGCCAGCAGCTTAGGGACAGTTTACTATGGCTACACCTTC
CASSLGTVYYGYTF
>TRBJ2-5|TRBV2|TRBD2|NA
TGTGCCAGCAGCAGGCTAGCGGGGACCCAAGAGACCCAGTACTTC
CASSRLAGTQETQYF
>TRBJ1-3|TRBV28|TRBD1|NA
TGTGCCAGCAGTGCCCGGGTATGGCAGGGGGCCGCTGGAAACACCATATATTTT
CASSARVWQGAAGNTIYF
>TRBJ1-1|TRBV6-6|NA|NA
TGTGCCAGCAGTATTGCCACGGCGAACACTGAAGCTTTCTTT
CASSIATANTEAFF
>TRBJ2-2|TRBV24-1|TRBD1|NA
TGTGCCACCAGTGACCCGGGACAGAAGGACACCGGGGAGCTGTTTTTT
CATSDPGQKDTGELFF
>TRBJ1-1|TRBV27|NA|NA
TGTGCCAGCAGCCGATCCGACGGGCCTGAAGCTTTCTTT
CASSRSDGPEAFF
>TRBJ1-5|TRBV23-1|NA|NA
TGCGCCAGCAGTCCTATTGACACCTGCAATCAGCCCCAGCATTTT
CASSPIDTCNQPQHF
>TRBJ1-6|TRBV3-1/TRBV3-2|NA|NA
TGTGCCAGCAGCCAAGATCAGGGATATAATTCACCCCTCCACTTT
CASSQDQGYNSPLHF
>TRBJ1-5|TRBV24-1|TRBD1|NA
TGTGCCACCAGTGCATGGGTGGTCCGGGACAGGGAGGTCGCGCATCAGCCCCAGCATTTT
CATSAWVVRDREVAHQPQHF
>TRBJ1-1|TRBV28|TRBD1|NA
TGTGCCAGCAGGACTCTCCCGGGACAGGGGAACACTGAAGCTTTCTTT
CASRTLPGQGNTEAFF
>TRBJ2-2|TRBV5-4|TRBD2|NA
TGTGCCAGCAGCTTGGGTGGCCGACTAGCGGGGACGAACACCGGGGAGCTGTTTTTT
CASSLGGRLAGTNTGELFF
>TRBJ1-3|TRBV4-1|TRBD1|NA
TGCGCCAGCAGCCACTTGGGGACAGGAGGAAACACCATATATTTT
CASSHLGTGGNTIYF
>TRBJ1-2|TRBV5-4|TRBD1|NA
TGTGCCAGCAGCCCCGACAGGGGGAATGGCTACACCTTC
CASSPDRGNGYTF
>TRBJ2-7|TRBV6-5|TRBD1|NA
TGTGCCAGCAGTTACTCGTCGGGACAGGGGGTCTACGAGCAGTACTTC
CASSYSSGQGVYEQYF
>TRBJ2-3|TRBV3-1/TRBV3-2|TRBD1|many
TGTGCCAGCAGGCTTGGCGGACAGGGAAAAGGAGATACGCAGTATTTT
CASRLGGQGKGDTQYF
>TRBJ2-7|TRBV5-5|TRBD1|NA
TGTGCCAGCAGCTTTCAACCCGGGACAGTTTCCTACGAGCAGTACTTC
CASSFQPGTVSYEQYF
>TRBJ1-3|TRBV5-6|NA|NA
TGTGCCAGCAGCTTGGTCAGCAGGGAAGCCGGAAACACCATATATTTT
CASSLVSREAGNTIYF
>TRBJ2-2|TRBV5-6|NA|NA
TGTGCCAGCGCCCCCCCGGGGCTCACCGGGGAGCTGTTTTTT
CASAPPGLTGELFF
>TRBJ2-5|TRBV28|TRBD2|NA
TGTGCCAGCAGTAGCGGGGGCCAAGAGACCCAGTACTTC
CASSSGGQETQYF
>TRBJ2-1|TRBV28|TRBD2|NA
TGTGCCAGCCCTCCCTCGGGGGGAGAGTCCTACAATGAGCAGTTCTTC
CASPPSGGESYNEQFF
>TRBJ2-4|TRBV5-1|TRBD2|NA
TGCGCCAGCAGCTTGGCCTTGGGTTTCGGGACTAGCGGGGGGACGGCCAAAAACATTCAGTACTTC
CASSLALGFGTSGGTAKNIQYF
>TRBJ1-3|TRBV7-2|NA|once
TGTGCCAGCGGGCCAACTGGAAACACCATATATTTT
CASGPTGNTIYF
>TRBJ1-4|TRBV28|TRBD1|NA
TGTGCCAGCAGTCGGGACAGGGGTAATGAAAAACTGTTTTTT
CASSRDRGNEKLFF
>TRBJ2-3|TRBV5-1|TRBD2|NA
TGCGCCAGCAGCGCGGGACTAGCGGGGCGAAATACGCAGTATTTT
CASSAGLAGRNTQYF
>TRBJ2-7|TRBV3-1/TRBV3-2|NA|NA
TGTGCCAGCAGCCCCACAGGGATAGACGAGCAGTACTTC
CASSPTGIDEQYF